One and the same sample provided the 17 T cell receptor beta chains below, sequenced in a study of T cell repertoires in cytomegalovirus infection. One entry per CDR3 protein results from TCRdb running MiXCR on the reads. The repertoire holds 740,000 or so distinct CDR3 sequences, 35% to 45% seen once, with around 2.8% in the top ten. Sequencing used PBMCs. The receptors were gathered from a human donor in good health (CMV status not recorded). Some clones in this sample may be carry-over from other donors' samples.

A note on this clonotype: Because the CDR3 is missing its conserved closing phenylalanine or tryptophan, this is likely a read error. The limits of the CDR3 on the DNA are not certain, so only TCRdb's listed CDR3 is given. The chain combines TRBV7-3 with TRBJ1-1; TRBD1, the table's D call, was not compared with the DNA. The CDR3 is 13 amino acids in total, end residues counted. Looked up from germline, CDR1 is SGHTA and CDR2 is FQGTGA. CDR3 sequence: CASSPPGQTESFL.

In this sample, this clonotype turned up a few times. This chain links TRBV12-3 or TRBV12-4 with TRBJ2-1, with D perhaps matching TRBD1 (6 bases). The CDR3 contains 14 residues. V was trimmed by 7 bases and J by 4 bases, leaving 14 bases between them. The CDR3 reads CASTRGSLYNEQFF. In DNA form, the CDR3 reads TGTGCCAGCACCAGGGGATCCCTGTACAATGAGCAGTTCTTC.

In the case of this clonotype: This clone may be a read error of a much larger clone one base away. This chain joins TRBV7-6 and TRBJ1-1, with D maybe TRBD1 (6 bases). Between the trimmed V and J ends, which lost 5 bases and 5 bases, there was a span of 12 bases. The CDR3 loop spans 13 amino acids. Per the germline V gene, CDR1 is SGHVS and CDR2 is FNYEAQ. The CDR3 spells CASSAQDRTEAFF. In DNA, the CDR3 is TGTGCCAGCAGCGCACAGGACAGAACTGAAGCTTTCTTT. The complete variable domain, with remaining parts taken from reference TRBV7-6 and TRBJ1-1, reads GAGVSQSPRYKVTKRGQDVALRCDPISGHVSLYWYRQALGQGPEFLTYFNYEAQQDKSGLPNDRFSAERPEGSISTLTIQRTEQRDSAMYRCASSAQDRTEAFFGQGTRLTVV.

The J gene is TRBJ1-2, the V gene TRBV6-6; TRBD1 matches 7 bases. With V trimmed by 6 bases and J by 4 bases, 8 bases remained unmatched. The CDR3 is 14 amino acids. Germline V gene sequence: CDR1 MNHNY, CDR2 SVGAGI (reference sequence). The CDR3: CASRHRGQGYGYTF. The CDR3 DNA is TGTGCCAGCAGGCACAGGGGCCAGGGCTATGGCTACACCTTC.

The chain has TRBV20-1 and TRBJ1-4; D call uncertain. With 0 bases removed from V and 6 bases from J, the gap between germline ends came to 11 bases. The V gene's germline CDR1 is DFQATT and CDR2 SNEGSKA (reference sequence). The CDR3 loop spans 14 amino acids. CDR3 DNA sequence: TGCAGTGCTAGAGATGACATGAGGGATGAAAAACTGTTTTTT. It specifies CSARDDMRDEKLFF.

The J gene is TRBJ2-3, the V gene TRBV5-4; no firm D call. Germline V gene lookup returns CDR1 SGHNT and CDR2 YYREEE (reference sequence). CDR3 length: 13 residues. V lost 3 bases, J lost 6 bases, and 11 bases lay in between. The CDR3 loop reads CASSSQTGDTQYF. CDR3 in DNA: TGTGCCAGCAGCTCCCAGACCGGGGATACGCAGTATTTT.

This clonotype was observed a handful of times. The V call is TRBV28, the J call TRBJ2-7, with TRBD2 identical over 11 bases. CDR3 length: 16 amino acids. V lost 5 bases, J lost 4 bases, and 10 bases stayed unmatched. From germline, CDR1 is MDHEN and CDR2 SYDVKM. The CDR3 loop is CASSDPRLAGRYEQYF. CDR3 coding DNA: TGTGCCAGCAGTGACCCCCGACTAGCGGGAAGGTACGAGCAGTACTTC.

Here the CDR3 DNA reads TGCAGTGCCCTAACAGGGGACACCCGAAACACCATATATTTT. Translation: CSALTGDTRNTIYF. The V gene is TRBV20-1, the J gene TRBJ1-3; 7 bases align to TRBD1. The V and J ends lost 6 bases and 5 bases, in that order; junction bases with no gene match: 10. CDR1 is DFQATT and CDR2 is SNEGSKA in the germline V gene (reference sequence). This CDR3 comprises 14 residues.

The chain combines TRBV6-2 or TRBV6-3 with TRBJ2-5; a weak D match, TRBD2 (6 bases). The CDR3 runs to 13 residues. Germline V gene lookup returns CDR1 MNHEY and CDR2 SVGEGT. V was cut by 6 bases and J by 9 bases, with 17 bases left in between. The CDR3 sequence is CASRDGSYLAQYF. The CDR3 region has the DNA TGTGCCAGCAGGGACGGGAGTTATCTGGCCCAGTACTTC.

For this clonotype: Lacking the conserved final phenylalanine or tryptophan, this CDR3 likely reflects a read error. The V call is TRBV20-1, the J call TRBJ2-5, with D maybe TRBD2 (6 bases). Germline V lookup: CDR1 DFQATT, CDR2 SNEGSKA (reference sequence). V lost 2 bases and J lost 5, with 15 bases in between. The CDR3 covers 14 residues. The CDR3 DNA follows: TGCAGTGCTAGATGGACGGGGGATTCGGAGACCCAGTACTGC. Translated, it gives CSARWTGDSETQYC.

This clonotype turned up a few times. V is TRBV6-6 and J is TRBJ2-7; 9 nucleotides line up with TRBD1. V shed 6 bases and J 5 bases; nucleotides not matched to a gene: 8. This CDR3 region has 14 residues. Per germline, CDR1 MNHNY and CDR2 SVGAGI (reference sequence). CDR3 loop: CASRAGQGNHEQYF. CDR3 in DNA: TGTGCCAGCAGGGCGGGACAGGGCAACCACGAGCAGTACTTC.

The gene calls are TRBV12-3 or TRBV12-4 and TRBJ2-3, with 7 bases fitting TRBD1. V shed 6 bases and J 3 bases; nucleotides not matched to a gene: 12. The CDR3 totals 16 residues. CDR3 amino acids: CASRPFEGGRTDTQYF. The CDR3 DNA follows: TGTGCCAGCAGACCCTTTGAAGGGGGCCGAACAGATACGCAGTATTTT.

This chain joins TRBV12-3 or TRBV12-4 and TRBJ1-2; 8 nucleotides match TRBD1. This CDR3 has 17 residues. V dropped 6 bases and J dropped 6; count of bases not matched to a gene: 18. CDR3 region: CASSQGTGILRADGYTF. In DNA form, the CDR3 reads TGTGCCAGCAGCCAAGGGACAGGTATTCTACGAGCGGATGGCTACACCTTC.

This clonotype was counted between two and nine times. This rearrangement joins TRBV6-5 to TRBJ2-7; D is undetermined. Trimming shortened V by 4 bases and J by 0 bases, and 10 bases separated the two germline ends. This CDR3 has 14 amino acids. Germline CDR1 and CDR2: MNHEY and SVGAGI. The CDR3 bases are TGTGCCAGCAGTTTACGCGAGTACTCCTACGAGCAGTACTTC. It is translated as CASSLREYSYEQYF.

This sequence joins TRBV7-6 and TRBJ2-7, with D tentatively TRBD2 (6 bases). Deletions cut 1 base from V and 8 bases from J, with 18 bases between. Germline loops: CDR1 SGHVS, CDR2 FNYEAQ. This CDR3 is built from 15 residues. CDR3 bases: TGTGCCAGCAGCTTAGTCCACGAGGTAGCGGCTCAGCAGTACTTC. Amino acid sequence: CASSLVHEVAAQQYF.

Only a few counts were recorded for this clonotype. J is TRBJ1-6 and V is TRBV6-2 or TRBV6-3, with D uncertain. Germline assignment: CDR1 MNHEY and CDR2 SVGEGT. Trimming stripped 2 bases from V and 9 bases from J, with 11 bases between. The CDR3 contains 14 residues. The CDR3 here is CASSYAQMASPLHF. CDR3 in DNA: TGTGCCAGCAGTTACGCGCAAATGGCTTCACCCCTCCACTTT.

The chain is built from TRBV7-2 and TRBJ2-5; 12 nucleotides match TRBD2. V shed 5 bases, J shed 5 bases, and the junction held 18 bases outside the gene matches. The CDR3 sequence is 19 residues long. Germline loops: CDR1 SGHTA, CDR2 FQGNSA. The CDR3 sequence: CASSVNGTSGYPRQETQYF. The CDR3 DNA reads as TGTGCCAGCAGCGTGAACGGGACTAGCGGGTACCCCAGGCAGGAGACCCAGTACTTC.